The 23 T cell receptor beta chains listed next were all sequenced from one sample in a study of blood T cells in healthy people across ages. For the second PCR, which ran for about 6 to 12 cycles, a sample-barcoded 5' primer and a J-beta primer mix were used. TCRdb re-analysed the 5' RACE reads in MiXCR, keeping a single row per CDR3 protein. The sample carries approximately 900,000 distinct CDR3 sequences, roughly 48% recorded once. The specimen sequenced was blood. These receptor sequences come from a man younger than 40 in good health.

CDR3 in DNA: TGTGCCATCAGTGACCCGACACGACGAAGGACAGGAAACTATGGCTACACCTTC. This encodes CAISDPTRRRTGNYGYTF. The chain recombines TRBV10-3 with TRBJ1-2, with 7 bases identical to TRBD1. With V trimmed by 3 bases and J by 2 bases, 15 bases remained unmatched. The CDR3 extends over 18 amino acids. Germline-derived CDR1 and CDR2 are ENHRY and SYGVKD.

V and J are TRBV4-1 and TRBJ2-5, with D maybe TRBD1 (5 bases). The V end lost 0 bases, the J end lost 7 bases, and 12 bases lay between the germline ends. The CDR3 extends over 14 amino acids. Germline V gene lookup returns CDR1 MGHRA and CDR2 YSYEKL. The CDR3 spells CASSQEGAEGTQYF. In DNA form, the CDR3 reads TGCGCCAGCAGCCAAGAAGGGGCGGAAGGGACCCAGTACTTC.

The J gene is TRBJ2-4, the V gene TRBV6-5; 10 bases map to TRBD2. The DNA matches TRBJ2-7 better at its end, which makes the J call doubtful. CDR1 MNHEY and CDR2 SVGAGI come from the germline V gene. The CDR3 covers 17 residues. The CDR3 spells CASSYYAPSGGSYEQYF. The CDR3 region has the DNA TGTGCCAGCAGTTACTACGCCCCTAGCGGGGGTTCCTACGAGCAGTACTTC.

This rearrangement joins TRBV4-3 to TRBJ2-7, with TRBD2 matching over 11 bases. CDR3 length: 17 amino acids. Germline CDR1 is LGHNA and CDR2 is YSLEER. Losses at the gene ends were 3 bases for V and 4 bases for J; bases not matched to a gene: 11. The CDR3 here is CASSQSAGTSGFYEQYF. CDR3 in DNA: TGCGCCAGCAGCCAGAGCGCCGGGACTAGCGGTTTTTACGAGCAGTACTTC.

With respect to this clonotype: The junction departs from the called germline gene at one end, perhaps through a read error. The CDR3 loop reads CASRPDRASFEQYF. The CDR3 nucleotides read TGTGCCAGCAGGCCCGACAGGGCCTCCTTCGAGCAGTACTTC. This chain uses TRBV6-5 with TRBJ2-7; 7 bases are a match to TRBD1. CDR3 length: 14 residues. In germline, CDR1 is MNHEY, CDR2 SVGAGI.

J is TRBJ2-1 and V is TRBV29-1; 7 nucleotides match TRBD1. The closer fit of TRBJ2-7 to the DNA end suggests the J call may be wrong. The length of the CDR3 is 14 residues. Germline CDR1 and CDR2: SQVTM and ANQGSEA. Here the CDR3 reads CSVGTGSSYNEQYF. In nucleotides, the CDR3 is TGCAGCGTTGGGACAGGTAGCTCCTACAATGAGCAGTACTTC.

This chain uses TRBV5-1 with TRBJ2-1; no firm D call. Germline CDR1 reads SGHRS; CDR2 reads YFSETQ. The CDR3 covers 15 residues. Trimming left V 4 bases short and J 2 bases short, with 13 bases between. The CDR3 protein is CASSTSGDAYNEQFF. DNA of the CDR3: TGCGCCAGCAGCACCTCGGGCGACGCCTACAATGAGCAGTTCTTC.

This chain uses TRBV30 with TRBJ2-1, with 7 bases matching TRBD2. The CDR3 contains 15 residues. CDR1 and CDR2 from the germline V gene are GTSNPN and SVGIG (reference sequence). V shed 3 bases and J 6 bases; nucleotides not matched to a gene: 11. The CDR3 nucleotides read TGTGCCTGGAGCGGAGGACTAGTAATTGTCAATGAGCAGTTCTTC. Protein product: CAWSGGLVIVNEQFF.

This chain links TRBV27 with TRBJ2-1; possible D gene TRBD1, 5 bases. Germline CDR1 and CDR2: MNHEY and SMNVEV (reference sequence). CDR3 size: 16 residues. V lost 0 bases and J 6 bases, leaving 15 bases between the germline ends. Here the CDR3 DNA reads TGTGCCAGCAGTTTATCCCCAGGTTTTAGGGGCAATGAGCAGTTCTTC. Its translation is CASSLSPGFRGNEQFF.

The rearrangement links TRBV7-9 to TRBJ2-7; D tentatively fits TRBD1 or TRBD2 (5 bases each). Germline values: CDR1 SEHNR, CDR2 FQNEAQ (reference sequence). V lost 5 bases to trimming and J lost 5 bases, with 16 bases between them. This CDR3 is 14 amino acids long. The CDR3, as DNA: TGTGCCAGCAGCAATTGGGACGGCGCCCACGAGCAGTACTTC. It is translated as CASSNWDGAHEQYF.

This clonotype was counted only a few times. The rearrangement joins TRBV5-1 to TRBJ1-1, with 8 nucleotides matching TRBD1. Trimming at V came to 4 bases and at J to 5 bases, leaving 4 bases not matched to a gene. This CDR3 is 13 amino acids long. Germline CDR1 and CDR2: SGHRS and YFSETQ. The CDR3 is CASSAGGKTEAFF. The DNA for the CDR3 is TGCGCCAGCAGCGCAGGGGGCAAGACTGAAGCTTTCTTT.

The rearrangement joins TRBV9 to TRBJ2-3; the D gene is possibly TRBD1 (6 bases). The CDR3 totals 16 residues. Trimming removed 4 bases at V and 4 bases at J, with 19 bases between. The germline V gene has CDR1 SGDLS and CDR2 YYNGEE. CDR3 in amino acids: CASSPPEKGVADTQYF. CDR3 nucleotides: TGTGCCAGCAGCCCGCCCGAAAAGGGGGTCGCAGATACGCAGTATTTT.

There are a few counts of this clonotype. The CDR3 DNA reads TGTGCCAGCAGGTCCACTAATTCACCCCTCCACTTT. This sequence encodes CASRSTNSPLHF. V and J are TRBV12-3 or TRBV12-4 and TRBJ1-6; the D is unclear. There are 12 residues in the CDR3. V shed 6 bases and J shed 6 bases, with 6 bases lying between them.

This clonotype was counted between two and nine times. The chain carries TRBV7-6 and TRBJ2-3, with 10 bases aligning to TRBD2. The germline V gene encodes CDR1 SGHVS and CDR2 FNYEAQ. After removal of 1 base from V and 2 bases from J, the junction contained 9 bases not matched to a gene. This CDR3 is 18 amino acids long. The CDR3 DNA is TGTGCCAGCAGCTTAGAGCTAGCGGGGGAACCCACCACAGATACGCAGTATTTT. Its translation: CASSLELAGEPTTDTQYF.

This clonotype showed up just a few times. A read error may explain this, as a much larger clone is one base away. The chain has TRBV27 and TRBJ2-7; unclear D gene. Germline V gene sequence: CDR1 MNHEY, CDR2 SMNVEV (reference sequence). The CDR3 is made up of 13 amino acids. V gave up 3 bases and J gave up 0 bases, with 6 bases separating them. The CDR3: CASSLYNSYEQYF. CDR3 bases: TGTGCCAGCAGTTTGTACAACTCCTACGAGCAGTACTTC.

The chain uses TRBV28 and TRBJ1-2; D unresolved. CDR1 and CDR2 (germline): MDHEN, SYDVKM. The CDR3 length is 12 residues. V lost 5 bases to trimming and J lost 5 bases, with 9 bases between them. The CDR3, as DNA: TGTGCCAGCAGTCGTTCTCCGTATGGCTACACCTTC. Its protein product is CASSRSPYGYTF.

This clonotype was counted a few times. The chain recombines TRBV7-2 with TRBJ2-7; no definite D call. CDR1 is SGHTA, CDR2 FQGNSA, per germline. V was shortened by 1 base and J by 4 bases, with 23 bases between the two germline ends. The CDR3 length is 18 residues. The CDR3 protein is CASSLDRPLAELEYEQYF. The CDR3 DNA follows: TGTGCCAGCAGCTTAGATAGGCCACTGGCGGAGTTGGAGTACGAGCAGTACTTC. The complete variable domain, with remaining parts taken from reference TRBV7-2 and TRBJ2-7, reads GAGVSQSPSNKVTEKGKDVELRCDPISGHTALYWYRQSLGQGLEFLIYFQGNSAPDKSGLPSDRFSAERTGGSVSTLTIQRTQQEDSAVYLCASSLDRPLAELEYEQYFGPGTRLTVT.

The rearrangement joins TRBV2 to TRBJ1-2, with D uncertain. V gave up 4 bases and J gave up 2 bases, with 8 bases separating them. The CDR3 totals 13 residues. Per germline, CDR1 SNHLY and CDR2 FYNNEI. The CDR3 DNA is TGTGCCAGCAGTGCAGAACCCAACTATGGCTACACCTTC. This gives the protein CASSAEPNYGYTF.

DNA of the CDR3: TGTGCCAGCAGTGACTCGGGGGGGGCCGGGGAGCTGTTTTTT. Protein product: CASSDSGGAGELFF. J is TRBJ2-2 and V is TRBV6-4; the match to TRBD2 covers 7 bases. Germline trimming cut 0 bases from V and 6 bases from J; bases unmatched to any gene: 1. Looked up from germline, CDR1 is MRHNA and CDR2 is SNTAGT. This CDR3 has 14 amino acids.

The chain joins TRBV29-1 to TRBJ2-1; TRBD1 matches at 10 bases. V trimming: 6 bases; J trimming: 6 bases; junction bases outside the gene matches: 8. This CDR3 contains 14 residues. Germline CDR1 SQVTM, CDR2 ANQGSEA. The CDR3 coding sequence is TGCAGCGTCTGGGGGACAGGGGTATCCAATGAGCAGTTCTTC. This codes for CSVWGTGVSNEQFF.

The V gene is TRBV20-1, the J gene TRBJ1-2, with unresolved D. CDR1 is DFQATT, CDR2 SNEGSKA, per germline (reference sequence). The CDR3 covers 11 residues. V was trimmed by 3 bases and J by 6 bases, leaving 8 bases between them. This chain's CDR3 is CSARYGDGYTF. The CDR3 nucleotides read TGCAGTGCTAGGTACGGGGATGGCTACACCTTC.

This chain joins TRBV7-2 and TRBJ2-7, with D unclear. The V end was cut by 5 bases, the J end by 0 bases, with 14 bases between. Germline values: CDR1 SGHTA, CDR2 FQGNSA. The CDR3 spans 15 residues. The CDR3: CASSRPDPGSYEQYF. CDR3 DNA: TGTGCCAGCAGCCGTCCGGACCCAGGCTCCTACGAGCAGTACTTC.

This clonotype has more than one count but fewer than ten. The chain is built from TRBV5-1 and TRBJ2-2; 7 bases fit TRBD1. Looked up from germline, CDR1 is SGHRS and CDR2 is YFSETQ. CDR3 size: 17 residues. Losses at the gene ends were 4 bases for V and 2 bases for J; bases not matched to a gene: 11. CDR3 nucleotide sequence: TGCGCCAGCAGCCAGGATGGGACAGCCCTTAACACCGGGGAGCTGTTTTTT. Encoded protein: CASSQDGTALNTGELFF.